This T cell receptor (beta chain) was observed in a study of response to subunit inactivated influenza vaccine. The table lists this clonotype with a few counts. Its cognate antigen is unknown. General study results and limits: The study's authors posited that every seasonal influenza vaccination enlists few new T cells.

TCRdb re-analysed the RT-PCR reads in MiXCR, keeping a single row per CDR3 protein. Here the sample spans fewer than 800,000 distinct CDR3 sequences, approximately 14% being singletons. The V gene's germline CDR1 is MGHRA and CDR2 YSYEKL. The CDR3 consists of 16 residues. The J segment lost 5 bases and the V segment lost 0 bases, leaving 6 bases of the junction unmatched. This receptor was obtained from a man aged 45-65 years who received an inactivated influenza vaccine. The material sequenced was PBMCs from blood, taken about 11 days after vaccination. J is TRBJ2-1 and V is TRBV4-1; TRBD2 matches 8 bases. The CDR3 bases are TGCGCCAGCAGCCAAGATGCGACTAGCGTTCACAATGAGCAGTTCTTC. Translating it yields CASSQDATSVHNEQFF.